The 27 T cell receptor beta chains listed next were all sequenced from one sample in a study of T-cell memory formation after mild COVID-19. Each CDR3 protein gets one entry after TCRdb re-called the 5' RACE reads with MiXCR. The sample yields about 350,000 distinct CDR3 sequences, 20% to 25% seen once. Sequencing was performed on PBMCs or a T cell subset sorted from them (not recorded which). The receptors were gathered from a man aged 18-30 years who had mild COVID-19 (a few samples of this study predate the infection). Cell type and time point are not known.

The rearrangement links TRBV4-3 to TRBJ1-2; no definite D call. The V end lost 0 bases, the J end lost 6 bases, and 17 bases lay between the germline ends. The CDR3 totals 16 residues. Germline V gene data show CDR1 as LGHNA and CDR2 as YSLEER. The CDR3 nucleotides read TGCGCCAGCAGCCAAGAAAAGGTGGCCGGGCCCCATGGCTACACCTTC. Protein product: CASSQEKVAGPHGYTF.

The chain carries TRBV6-6 and TRBJ2-7; possible D gene TRBD2, 5 bases. CDR3 length equals 14 residues. With 4 bases removed from V and 3 bases from J, the gap between germline ends came to 13 bases. From germline, CDR1 is MNHNY and CDR2 SVGAGI (reference sequence). For the CDR3, the DNA is TGTGCCAGCAGTTCCTCCTTGGGAGTCTACGAGCAGTACTTC. This gives the protein CASSSSLGVYEQYF.

Note on this clonotype: One end of the junction is discordant with germline, which a read error may explain. This chain uses TRBV7-7 with TRBJ2-5; TRBD2 agrees at 8 bases. Germline CDR1 and CDR2: SSHAT and FNYEAQ (reference sequence). The CDR3 consists of 16 residues. The CDR3 DNA reads as TGTGCTAGCAGCGGCCTAGGGGCGGGGGGTCAAGAGACCCAGTACTTC. Protein: CASSGLGAGGQETQYF.

This chain connects TRBV7-9 to TRBJ1-5, with 7 bases fitting TRBD1. Germline-derived CDR1 and CDR2 are SEHNR and FQNEAQ (reference sequence). Trimming took 5 bases from V and 4 from J; bases not matched to a gene: 5. CDR3 size: 14 residues. The CDR3 DNA reads TGTGCCAGCAGCCAGGACAGGAGGAATCAGCCCCAGCATTTT. It translates to CASSQDRRNQPQHF.

The chain has TRBV4-2 and TRBJ2-1; 10 nucleotides line up with TRBD2. The V and J ends lost 4 bases and 7 bases, in that order; junction bases with no gene match: 10. The CDR3 length is 16 residues. CDR1 is LGHNA, CDR2 YNFKEQ, per germline. The chain's CDR3 is CASSPRGLAVGNEQFF. In DNA form, the CDR3 reads TGTGCCAGCAGCCCTAGAGGACTAGCGGTTGGAAATGAGCAGTTCTTC.

The chain carries TRBV3-1 and TRBJ1-2, with TRBD1 as a possible D gene (5 bases). The CDR3 runs 13 residues. Germline V CDR1 and CDR2: LGHDT, YNNKEL (reference sequence). V dropped 4 bases and J dropped 13 bases, with 19 bases sitting between them. As DNA, the CDR3 is TGTGCCAGCAGCCCGCGAACCCGACAGTTTCTCACCTTC. It is translated as CASSPRTRQFLTF.

This clonotype occurred a few times. The rearrangement uses TRBV7-6 and TRBJ1-3, with 9 bases identical to TRBD1. Germline V gene data show CDR1 as SGHVS and CDR2 as FNYEAQ. The length of the CDR3 is 15 residues. V was pared by 5 bases and J by 3 bases, with 5 bases of the junction left unmatched. Here the CDR3 reads CASSADRGFGNTIYF. CDR3 DNA: TGTGCCAGCAGCGCCGACAGGGGGTTTGGAAACACCATATATTTT.

This clonotype was found a few times. This rearrangement joins TRBV27 to TRBJ2-1; TRBD2 matches 10 bases. Germline assignment: CDR1 MNHEY and CDR2 SMNVEV (reference sequence). The CDR3 has 16 residues. J gave up 2 bases and V 0 bases, and 1 base lay outside the gene matches. The CDR3 DNA sequence: TGTGCCAGCAGTTTATCTAGCGGGGGGCCCTACAATGAGCAGTTCTTC. Translating it yields CASSLSSGGPYNEQFF.

This clonotype was observed at least ten times. The rearrangement joins TRBV5-1 to TRBJ1-1; weak D call: TRBD1 (6 bases). Looked up from germline, CDR1 is SGHRS and CDR2 is YFSETQ. There are 17 residues in the CDR3. The ends were cut back, 2 bases at V and 1 base at J, with 18 bases in the middle. CDR3 in DNA: TGCGCCAGCAGCTTCACAGGGATTAATCGAGAGAACACTGAAGCTTTCTTT. Protein product: CASSFTGINRENTEAFF.

This chain links TRBV2 with TRBJ2-1, with TRBD2 as a possible D gene (5 bases). In germline, CDR1 is SNHLY, CDR2 FYNNEI. The CDR3 contains 15 residues. V was clipped by 8 bases and J by 0 bases, with 14 bases between them. For the CDR3, the DNA is TGTGCCAGCGTTAAAGGACTTACCTCCTACAATGAGCAGTTCTTC. Translated, it gives CASVKGLTSYNEQFF.

This clonotype showed up just once. This chain joins TRBV10-3 and TRBJ2-4, with D uncertain. There are 16 residues in the CDR3. V lost 3 bases and J lost 1, with 13 bases in between. Per germline, CDR1 ENHRY and CDR2 SYGVKD. The CDR3 DNA sequence: TGTGCCATCAGTGAACGTGCTGGGGTGGCCAAAAACATTCAGTACTTC. This gives the protein CAISERAGVAKNIQYF.

The genes are TRBV5-1 and TRBJ1-4, with TRBD1 as a possible D gene (5 bases). CDR1 is SGHRS and CDR2 is YFSETQ in the germline V gene. The CDR3 totals 14 residues. V was shortened by 5 bases and J by 5 bases, with 13 bases between the two germline ends. CDR3 nucleotide sequence: TGCGCCAGCAGTTCGGTGGGACCCAATGAAAAACTGTTTTTT. Translation: CASSSVGPNEKLFF.

This clonotype was seen only a few times. This rearrangement joins TRBV18 to TRBJ1-1; D is possibly TRBD1 (5 bases). Deletions cut 6 bases from V and 4 bases from J, with 15 bases between. This CDR3 has 14 amino acids. Germline CDR1 is KGHSH and CDR2 is LQKENI. The CDR3 bases are TGTGCCAGCTCCTCTCTCGACAGTGTCACTGAAGCTTTCTTT. This codes for CASSSLDSVTEAFF.

This clonotype was seen more than once but under ten times. The rearrangement uses TRBV3-1 and TRBJ2-5, with unresolved D. Trimming removed 3 bases from V and 2 bases from J, with 7 bases in between. Germline V gene data show CDR1 as LGHDT and CDR2 as YNNKEL (reference sequence). CDR3 length: 13 residues. The CDR3 here is CASSHGRQETQYF. CDR3 DNA sequence: TGTGCCAGCAGCCACGGAAGACAAGAGACCCAGTACTTC.

This clonotype was observed a few times. The gene calls are TRBV5-1 and TRBJ2-2; D possibly corresponds to TRBD1 (5 bases). CDR3 length: 15 amino acids. The V gene lost 0 bases and the J gene lost 1 base, with 7 bases spanning the gap. The germline V gene has CDR1 SGHRS and CDR2 YFSETQ. The CDR3 spells CASSLGQRNTGELFF. The CDR3 bases are TGCGCCAGCAGCTTGGGACAGAGGAACACCGGGGAGCTGTTTTTT.

The chain carries TRBV12-3 or TRBV12-4 and TRBJ2-3; TRBD2 agrees at 7 bases. The ends lost 3 bases at V and 10 bases at J; junction bases unmatched: 7. The CDR3 totals 13 residues. The CDR3 coding sequence is TGTGCCAGCAGTTTGCTAGCGGCCACATCGCAGTATTTT. Its protein is CASSLLAATSQYF.

The rearrangement uses TRBV10-3 and TRBJ1-2, with TRBD1 matching 7 bases. The J segment lost 2 bases and the V segment lost 6 bases, leaving 6 bases of the junction unmatched. Germline V lookup: CDR1 ENHRY, CDR2 SYGVKD. This CDR3 spans 14 amino acids. The CDR3 sequence is CAIRAPGQNYGYTF. CDR3 DNA: TGTGCCATCAGAGCGCCGGGACAGAACTATGGCTACACCTTC.

This chain joins TRBV4-1 and TRBJ2-5; 10 bases map to TRBD2. The J segment lost 5 bases and the V segment lost 2 bases, leaving 5 bases of the junction unmatched. The CDR3 sequence is 15 residues long. CDR1 is MGHRA and CDR2 is YSYEKL in the germline V gene. The CDR3 nucleotides read TGCGCCAGCAGCCAACAACTAGCGGGGACGGAGACCCAGTACTTC. Translating it yields CASSQQLAGTETQYF.

This chain links TRBV4-2 with TRBJ1-1; possibly TRBD1 for D (5 bases). Trimming removed 0 bases at V and 5 bases at J, with 10 bases between. Germline CDR1 LGHNA, CDR2 YNFKEQ. There are 14 residues in the CDR3. In DNA, the CDR3 is TGTGCCAGCAGCCAAGAATATCGACAGACTGAAGCTTTCTTT. This sequence encodes CASSQEYRQTEAFF.

This clonotype has more than one count but fewer than ten. The rearrangement uses TRBV7-2 and TRBJ1-5; TRBD1 is a possible D gene (5 bases). Germline V lookup: CDR1 SGHTA, CDR2 FQGNSA. The CDR3 extends over 17 amino acids. V was cut by 1 base and J by 1 base, with 14 bases left in between. The CDR3 DNA reads TGTGCCAGCAGCTTAGTTTCTGGGGCGCTGAGCAATCAGCCCCAGCATTTT. This encodes CASSLVSGALSNQPQHF.

This clonotype was seen a few times. The rearrangement joins TRBV5-1 to TRBJ1-1; 7 nucleotides align to TRBD1. CDR1 is SGHRS and CDR2 is YFSETQ in the germline V gene. Unmatched junction bases numbered 6, after V lost 2 bases and J lost 2 bases. The CDR3 has 15 residues. CDR3 sequence: CASSLLTGTNTEAFF. CDR3 bases: TGCGCCAGCAGCTTACTGACAGGGACTAACACTGAAGCTTTCTTT. The full variable domain, with the rest looked up from reference TRBV5-1 and TRBJ1-1, is KAGVTQTPRYLIKTRGQQVTLSCSPISGHRSVSWYQQTPGQGLQFLFEYFSETQRNKGNFPGRFSGRQFSNSRSEMNVSTLELGDSALYLCASSLLTGTNTEAFFGQGTRLTVV.

This clonotype appeared a few times. V gene TRBV6-5 combines with J gene TRBJ2-1; possibly TRBD1 for D (6 bases). V lost 2 bases to trimming and J lost 7 bases, with 15 bases between them. This CDR3 contains 15 residues. The germline CDR1 and CDR2 sequences are MNHEY and SVGAGI. Here the CDR3 reads CASSYPGAGVNEQFF. As DNA, the CDR3 is TGTGCCAGCAGTTACCCTGGGGCAGGGGTGAATGAGCAGTTCTTC.

V gene TRBV5-4 combines with J gene TRBJ2-1; possible D gene TRBD2, 7 bases. The germline V gene has CDR1 SGHNT and CDR2 YYREEE (reference sequence). V was cut by 1 base and J by 5 bases, with 13 bases left in between. The CDR3 loop spans 15 amino acids. The CDR3 nucleotides read TGTGCCAGCAGCTTGCCGGGGGGCCTTAACAATGAGCAGTTCTTC. Translated, it gives CASSLPGGLNNEQFF.

The CDR3 DNA reads TGTGCCAGCAGCTACAACGGGGAGCTGTTTTTT. Amino acid sequence: CASSYNGELFF. This chain uses TRBV7-9 with TRBJ2-2; D not resolved. Trimming took off 4 bases at V and 7 bases at J, with 4 bases between the two ends. This CDR3 comprises 11 residues. Germline lookup yields CDR1 SEHNR and CDR2 FQNEAQ (reference sequence).

This clonotype was observed a few times. V and J are TRBV10-3 and TRBJ2-1; D gene uncertain. The CDR3 sequence is 11 residues long. V lost 10 bases to trimming and J lost 7 bases, with 11 bases between them. Germline V gene data show CDR1 as ENHRY and CDR2 as SYGVKD. The CDR3 spells CATDHENEQFF. CDR3 sequence (DNA): TGTGCCACGGACCACGAGAATGAGCAGTTCTTC.

The chain carries TRBV7-2 and TRBJ2-3; maybe TRBD1 (6 bases). The CDR3 length is 13 residues. The germline V gene encodes CDR1 SGHTA and CDR2 FQGNSA. The V gene lost 4 bases and the J gene lost 9 bases, with 14 bases spanning the gap. The CDR3 loop is CASSSGQYGTQYF. The CDR3, as DNA: TGTGCCAGCAGCTCCGGACAGTACGGGACGCAGTATTTT. The full variable domain, with the rest looked up from reference TRBV7-2 and TRBJ2-3, is GAGVSQSPSNKVTEKGKDVELRCDPISGHTALYWYRQSLGQGLEFLIYFQGNSAPDKSGLPSDRFSAERTGGSVSTLTIQRTQQEDSAVYLCASSSGQYGTQYFGPGTRLTVL.

This clonotype was counted a few times. This chain joins TRBV7-9 and TRBJ2-5; D not resolved. Germline V gene data show CDR1 as SEHNR and CDR2 as FQNEAQ (reference sequence). Trimming left V 2 bases short and J 1 base short, with 11 bases between. CDR3 length equals 15 residues. The CDR3 region has the DNA TGTGCCAGCAGCTTATTACTGGGGTCCCAAGAGACCCAGTACTTC. Its protein is CASSLLLGSQETQYF.